This T cell receptor (beta chain) originates from a study of OX40 agonist ivuxolimab in advanced cancers. Study-wide results and limits: Expanded clones were, on average, more numerous among CD8+ T cells than CD4+.

About this clone itself: Its antigen is not identified. Other nucleotide sequences in the sample specify the same CDR3.

V lost 2 bases to trimming and J lost 4 bases, with 11 bases between them. Germline V gene sequence: CDR1 SGHTA, CDR2 FQGNSA. The CDR3 has 15 amino acids. The table came from immunoSEQ multiplex PCR; TCRdb's copy has only in-frame clones and leaves some out. The sample has about 120,000 clones; roughly nine tenths are singletons. The source is an adult with an advanced solid tumor such as melanoma, head and neck, liver or kidney cancer. The chain is built from TRBV7-2 and TRBJ2-2; maybe TRBD2 (6 bases). This sample comprised CD4+ or CD8+ T cells sorted from blood, obtained in a trial of the OX40 agonist ivuxolimab. CDR3 DNA sequence: TGTGCCAGCAGCTTAAGGCGGGGAGGCACCGGGGAGCTGTTTTTT. Amino acid sequence: CASSLRRGGTGELFF. Combining the CDR3 with reference TRBV7-2 and TRBJ2-2 gives the whole variable domain GAGVSQSPSNKVTEKGKDVELRCDPISGHTALYWYRQSLGQGLEFLIYFQGNSAPDKSGLPSDRFSAERTGGSVSTLTIQRTQQEDSAVYLCASSLRRGGTGELFFGEGSRLTVL.